This T cell receptor beta chain was captured by sequencing in a study of Graves' ophthalmopathy and Graves' hyperthyroidism. Study overall: Upon initial diagnosis and before any treatment, peripheral blood was collected. Notes on the study in general: Clonotypes were expanded in thyroid at above 0.001 frequency, and most also appeared in blood. The study's model predicted ophthalmopathy progression at 70.59% sensitivity and almost 75% specificity.

This clonotype was seen repeatedly, ten times or more. Antigen specificity is unknown. Amplifying from RNA transcripts, the study obtained TCR beta CDR3 regions. First-round RT-PCR used HTBI primers; second-round multiplex PCR followed. MiXCR, run by TCRdb on the multiplex PCR reads, gives a single entry per CDR3 protein. Among under 350,000 distinct CDR3 sequences listed, about a sixth were seen once. CDR1 SGHDN and CDR2 FVKESK come from the germline V gene. The length of the CDR3 is 19 residues. Trimming took 0 bases from V and 1 from J; bases not matched to a gene: 14. The source material was peripheral blood. The sequence came from an adult man with Graves' ophthalmopathy. This chain links TRBV14 with TRBJ1-1; 7 bases are shared with TRBD1. CDR3 loop: CASSQERGGGAFKNTEAFF. CDR3 coding DNA: TGTGCCAGCAGCCAAGAAAGGGGAGGGGGCGCGTTTAAGAACACTGAAGCTTTCTTT.